The sequence of this T cell receptor (beta chain) was determined in a study of radiation and T cells in renal cell carcinoma. Study observations and caveats: Without pretreatment biopsies, baseline tumor clonotype presence was undetermined.

The CDR3 runs to 14 residues. Per germline, CDR1 MGHRA and CDR2 YSYEKL. The V end lost 0 bases, the J end lost 0 bases, and 6 bases lay between the germline ends. Concerning this clone itself: Its specificity is unknown.

The table came from immunoSEQ multiplex PCR; TCRdb's copy has only in-frame clones and leaves some out. The data hold about 77,000 clones, with less than 85% observed a single time. Sample time point: blood 4 weeks post-SBRT, at nephrectomy. The treatment: 15 Gy SBRT to primary tumor, nephrectomy 4 weeks later. Nephrectomy followed 15 Gy stereotactic body radiation by 4 weeks. Blood was sampled at baseline, 2 weeks and 4 weeks after SBRT. The specimen was blood, collected from a patient whose treatment included radiotherapy and nephrectomy. The TCR comes from an older woman with renal cell carcinoma. The rearrangement uses TRBV4-1 and TRBJ2-7; D uncertain. CDR3 in DNA: TGCGCCAGCAGCCAAGAGGTGACCTCCTACGAGCAGTACTTC. It specifies CASSQEVTSYEQYF.